One sample yielded the 5 T cell receptor beta chains listed below, sequenced in a study of blood T cell repertoires in COVID-19. Sequencing used immunoSEQ multiplex PCR; TCRdb keeps in-frame clones, though not all of them. The repertoire has about 150,000 clones, under 90% of them found once; the top ten carry around 7.9%. Sequencing input: PBMCs or T cells enriched from blood (not recorded which). The source is a man in his fifties or sixties who had recovered from COVID-19.

This clone was counted ten times or more. The rearrangement uses TRBV2 and TRBJ2-3; 11 positions agree with TRBD1. The CDR3 length is 13 residues. The V segment lost 11 bases and the J segment 2 bases; nucleotides outside the gene matches: 3. Germline V gene sequence: CDR1 SNHLY, CDR2 FYNNEI. This chain's CDR3 is CAGQGAFTDTQYF. Written as DNA, the CDR3 is TGTGCCGGACAGGGGGCGTTCACAGATACGCAGTATTTT.

CDR3 nucleotide sequence: TGTGCCAGCAGAACCGGGGGAAACGGGCAGCCCCAGCATTTT. It is translated as CASRTGGNGQPQHF. This chain connects TRBV6-5 to TRBJ1-5, with a possible D match to TRBD1 (5 bases). Germline CDR1 reads MNHEY; CDR2 reads SVGAGI. This CDR3 has 14 residues. Trimming left V 6 bases short and J 7 bases short, with 16 bases between.

J is TRBJ1-1 and V is TRBV7-9, with D hard to call. This CDR3 is 15 amino acids long. Trimming removed 2 bases at V and 1 base at J, with 11 bases between. CDR1 SEHNR and CDR2 FQNEAQ come from the germline V gene (reference sequence). As DNA, the CDR3 is TGTGCCAGCAGCTTACGCCGCACTCCGAACACTGAAGCTTTCTTT. This encodes CASSLRRTPNTEAFF. Variable domain in full (rest from reference TRBV7-9 and TRBJ1-1): DTGVSQNPRHKITKRGQNVTFRCDPISEHNRLYWYRQTLGQGPEFLTYFQNEAQLEKSRLLSDRFSAERPKGSFSTLEIQRTEQGDSAMYLCASSLRRTPNTEAFFGQGTRLTVV.

The chain employs TRBV7-2 and TRBJ2-3; a possible D gene is TRBD1 (6 bases). The CDR3 extends over 15 amino acids. Germline CDR1 SGHTA, CDR2 FQGNSA. Trimming shortened V by 4 bases and J by 2 bases, and 13 bases separated the two germline ends. The CDR3 region is CASSSEGVTTDTQYF. CDR3 DNA: TGTGCCAGCAGCTCCGAGGGGGTGACCACAGATACGCAGTATTTT. The full variable domain, with the rest looked up from reference TRBV7-2 and TRBJ2-3, is GAGVSQSPSNKVTEKGKDVELRCDPISGHTALYWYRQSLGQGLEFLIYFQGNSAPDKSGLPSDRFSAERTGGSVSTLTIQRTQQEDSAVYLCASSSEGVTTDTQYFGPGTRLTVL.

J is TRBJ1-1 and V is TRBV18; maybe TRBD1 (5 bases). V gave up 1 base and J gave up 0 bases, with 6 bases separating them. Germline-derived CDR1 and CDR2 are KGHSH and LQKENI. The CDR3 is 14 residues long. The CDR3 sequence is CASSPQGMNTEAFF. CDR3 DNA: TGTGCCAGCTCACCACAGGGGATGAACACTGAAGCTTTCTTT.